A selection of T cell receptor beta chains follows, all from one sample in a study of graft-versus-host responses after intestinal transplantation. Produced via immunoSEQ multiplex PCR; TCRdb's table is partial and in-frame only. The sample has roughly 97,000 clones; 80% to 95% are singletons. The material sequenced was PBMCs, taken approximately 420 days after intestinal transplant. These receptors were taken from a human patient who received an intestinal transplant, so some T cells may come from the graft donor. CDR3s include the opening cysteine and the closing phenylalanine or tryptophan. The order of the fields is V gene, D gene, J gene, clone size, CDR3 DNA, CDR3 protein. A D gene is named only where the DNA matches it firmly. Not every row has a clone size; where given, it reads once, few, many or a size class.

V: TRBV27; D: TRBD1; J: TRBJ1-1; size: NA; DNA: TGTGCCAGCAGTCCACAGGGGAGCGCTGAAGCTTTCTTT; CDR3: CASSPQGSAEAFF
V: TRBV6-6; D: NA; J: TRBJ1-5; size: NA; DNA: TGTGCCAGTACAAAGGTAGGGAGGAATCAGCCCCAGCATTTT; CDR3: CASTKVGRNQPQHF
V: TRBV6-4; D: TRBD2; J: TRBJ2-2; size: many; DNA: TGTGCCAGCACGAGATTTGGGGGGGACACCGGGGAGCTGTTTTTT; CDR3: CASTRFGGDTGELFF
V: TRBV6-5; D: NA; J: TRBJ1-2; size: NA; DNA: TGTGCCAGCAGTTACTCTCCTCTCAACTATGGCTACACCTTC; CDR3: CASSYSPLNYGYTF
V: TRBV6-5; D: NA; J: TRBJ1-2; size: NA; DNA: TGTGCCAGCTTGGACAGCCTCTATGGCTACACCTTC; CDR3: CASLDSLYGYTF
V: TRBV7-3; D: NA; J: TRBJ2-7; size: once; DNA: TGTGCCAGCAGCTCCCTCCCCGGGGGCGAGCAGTACTTC; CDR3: CASSSLPGGEQYF
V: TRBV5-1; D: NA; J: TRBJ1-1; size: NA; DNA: TGCGCCAGCAGCTTGATGCAGGGGATGAACACTGAAGCTTTCTTT; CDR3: CASSLMQGMNTEAFF
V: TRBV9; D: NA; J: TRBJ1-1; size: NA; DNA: TGTGCCAGCAGCGTGGGCCCGAACACTGAAGCTTTCTTT; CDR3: CASSVGPNTEAFF
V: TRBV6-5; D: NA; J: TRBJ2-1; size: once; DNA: TGTGCCAGCAGTCGGGACTCCGCTTCCTACAATGAGCAGTTCTTC; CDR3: CASSRDSASYNEQFF
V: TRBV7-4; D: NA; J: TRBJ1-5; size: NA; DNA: TGTGCCAGCAGCTTAGACAGGCCTTATAGCAATCAGCCCCAGCATTTT; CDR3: CASSLDRPYSNQPQHF
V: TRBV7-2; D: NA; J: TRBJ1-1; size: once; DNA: TGTGCCAGCAGCTTCGGCAGGAGGGGCACTGAAGCTTTCTTT; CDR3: CASSFGRRGTEAFF
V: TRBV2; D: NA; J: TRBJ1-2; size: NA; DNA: TGTGCCAGCAGTGTAGCGACAGTCTATGGCTACACCTTC; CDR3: CASSVATVYGYTF
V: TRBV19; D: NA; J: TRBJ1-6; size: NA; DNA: TGTGCCAGTAGCCTTACCTGGCAGGGTAGTTCACCCCTCCACTTT; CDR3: CASSLTWQGSSPLHF
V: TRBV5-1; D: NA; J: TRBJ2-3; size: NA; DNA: TGCGCCAGCAGCCTTGGTTCAAAAAAAGATACGCAGTATTTT; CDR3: CASSLGSKKDTQYF
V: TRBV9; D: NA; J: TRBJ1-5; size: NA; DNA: TGTGCCAGCAGCGAGGGGGGGGCGGCTAATCAGCCCCAGCATTTT; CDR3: CASSEGGAANQPQHF
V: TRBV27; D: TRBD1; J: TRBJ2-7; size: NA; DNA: TGTGCCAGCAAGGCTGGGACAGGGCCCTTCGAGCAGTACTTC; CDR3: CASKAGTGPFEQYF
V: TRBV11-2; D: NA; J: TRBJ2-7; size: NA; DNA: TGTGCCAGCAGCCCACTGCGGTGGGGGAGCTACGAGCAGTACTTC; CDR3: CASSPLRWGSYEQYF
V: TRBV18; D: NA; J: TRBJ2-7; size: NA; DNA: TGTGCCAGCTCACCCCCCGGGGCGAGCGGGTCCTACGAGCAGTACTTC; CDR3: CASSPPGASGSYEQYF
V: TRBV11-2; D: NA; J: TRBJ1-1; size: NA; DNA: TGTGCCAGCGCCCCGCGGGAAGAGAACACTGAAGCTTTCTTT; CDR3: CASAPREENTEAFF
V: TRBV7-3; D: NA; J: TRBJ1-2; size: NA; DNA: TGTGCCAGCAGCCCCGGCGGGGAGTATGGCTACACCTTC; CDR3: CASSPGGEYGYTF
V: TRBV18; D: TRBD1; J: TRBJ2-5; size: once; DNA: TGTGCCAGCTCACCCGCTACAGGGGGCGGGGAGACCCAGTACTTC; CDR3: CASSPATGGGETQYF
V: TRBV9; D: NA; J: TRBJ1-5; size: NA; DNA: TGTGCCAGCAGCGTAGGGTCCGGCAATCAGCCCCAGCATTTT; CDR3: CASSVGSGNQPQHF
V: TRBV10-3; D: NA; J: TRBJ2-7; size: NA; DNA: TGTGCCATCAGTGGCACCGGGACACCGGGGCTTTACGAGCAGTACTTC; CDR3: CAISGTGTPGLYEQYF
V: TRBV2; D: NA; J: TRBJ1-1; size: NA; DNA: TGTGCCAGCAGGGGAGACAGTTCCAAAAAAGCTTTCTTT; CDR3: CASRGDSSKKAFF
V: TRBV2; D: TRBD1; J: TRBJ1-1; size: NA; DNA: TGTGCCAGCAGGAGGGGACAGGCTTTTATAAAGGCTTTCTTT; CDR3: CASRRGQAFIKAFF
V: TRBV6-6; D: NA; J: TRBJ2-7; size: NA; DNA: TGTGCCAGCAGTTACTCTTTCAGGGGCGGCTACGAGCAGTACTTC; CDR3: CASSYSFRGGYEQYF
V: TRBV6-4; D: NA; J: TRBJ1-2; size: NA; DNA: TGTGCCACCAGAAGTCAGGACGACTCTTATTATGGCTACACCTTC; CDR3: CATRSQDDSYYGYTF
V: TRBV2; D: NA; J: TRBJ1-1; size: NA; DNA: TGTGCCAGCAGTGAACCGAACACTGAAGCTTTCTTT; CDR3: CASSEPNTEAFF
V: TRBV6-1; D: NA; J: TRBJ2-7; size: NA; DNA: TGTGCCAGCAGTAACAGCTACGAGCAGTACTTC; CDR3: CASSNSYEQYF
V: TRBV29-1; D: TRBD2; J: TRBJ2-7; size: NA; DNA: TGCAGCGTTGAGGGGCCAAGGGGGACTAGCGGTACCTACGAGCAGTACTTC; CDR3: CSVEGPRGTSGTYEQYF
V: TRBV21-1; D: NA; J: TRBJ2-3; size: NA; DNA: TGTGCCAGCAGCCCCAAAGGGAACACAGATACGCAGTATTTT; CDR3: CASSPKGNTDTQYF
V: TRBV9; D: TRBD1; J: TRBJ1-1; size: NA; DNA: TGTGCCAGCAGCCCCCGACAGGGCCCGAACACTGAAGCTTTCTTT; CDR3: CASSPRQGPNTEAFF
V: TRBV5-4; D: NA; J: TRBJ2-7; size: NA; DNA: TGTGCCAGCAGCGGAAAGGATGGGGAGCAGTACTTC; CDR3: CASSGKDGEQYF
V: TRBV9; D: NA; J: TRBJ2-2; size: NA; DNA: TGTGCCAGCAGCGGACAGGCTGAAACCGGGGAGCTGTTTTTT; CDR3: CASSGQAETGELFF
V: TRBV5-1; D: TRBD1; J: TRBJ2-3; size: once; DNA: TGCGCCAGCAGCCTGGGACAGGGGACCCCAGATACGCAGTATTTT; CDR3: CASSLGQGTPDTQYF
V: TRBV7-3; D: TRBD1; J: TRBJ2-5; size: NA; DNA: TGTGCCAGCAGCGCCACAGGGGGTGAGACCCAGTACTTC; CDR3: CASSATGGETQYF
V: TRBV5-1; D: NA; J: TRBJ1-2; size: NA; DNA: TGCGCCAGCAGCTTGGGGGCGCCTTCATATGGCTACACCTTC; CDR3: CASSLGAPSYGYTF